This paragraph covers one TCR beta chain sequence. Its antigen is currently unknown. This specimen belongs to a study of cytomegalovirus exposure and HLA in healthy donors. General observations from the study: A further, later analysis showed that HLA-associated TCR beta chains (compared with equally common others) were more clonally expanded.

The PCR ran on 60 Vbeta and 13 Jbeta primers. Here immunoSEQ multiplex PCR was the method, and the copy in TCRdb shows in-frame clones only, minus some. The profile shows about 180,000 clones, roughly 81% of them singletons. There are 16 residues in the CDR3. Germline-derived CDR1 and CDR2 are GTSNPN and SVGIG (reference sequence). Trimming removed 1 base from V and 5 bases from J; junction bases left unmatched: 8. The V gene is TRBV30, the J gene TRBJ1-5; 10 nucleotides line up with TRBD1. Sequences were obtained from PBMCs. This receptor was identified in a woman aged 18-30 years in good health and CMV-seropositive. CDR3 amino acids: CAWSGGDRGEDQPQHF. The CDR3 nucleotides read TGTGCCTGGAGTGGGGGGGACAGGGGTGAAGATCAGCCCCAGCATTTT.